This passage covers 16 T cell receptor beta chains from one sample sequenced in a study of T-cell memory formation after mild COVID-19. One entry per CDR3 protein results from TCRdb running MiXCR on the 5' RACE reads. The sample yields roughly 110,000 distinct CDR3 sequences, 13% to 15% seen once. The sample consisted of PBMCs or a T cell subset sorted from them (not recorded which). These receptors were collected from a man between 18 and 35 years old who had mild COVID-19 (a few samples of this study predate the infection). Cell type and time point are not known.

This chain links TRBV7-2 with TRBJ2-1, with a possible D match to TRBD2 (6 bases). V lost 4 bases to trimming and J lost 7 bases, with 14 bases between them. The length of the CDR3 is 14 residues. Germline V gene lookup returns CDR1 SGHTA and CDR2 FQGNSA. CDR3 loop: CASSSPGLGNEQFF. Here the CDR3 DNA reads TGTGCCAGCAGCTCTCCGGGACTGGGGAATGAGCAGTTCTTC.

The CDR3 DNA follows: TGTGCCAGCAGCAAAAGGTCCTCTAGTGAAAAACTGTTTTTT. Protein: CASSKRSSSEKLFF. The rearrangement links TRBV21-1 to TRBJ1-4. TRBV21-1 is a recognized pseudogene. The CDR3 is 14 residues long.

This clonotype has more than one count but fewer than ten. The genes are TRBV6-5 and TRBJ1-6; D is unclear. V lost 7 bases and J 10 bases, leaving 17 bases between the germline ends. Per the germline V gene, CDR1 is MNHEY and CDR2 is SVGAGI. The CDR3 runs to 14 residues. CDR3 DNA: TGTGCCAGCAAGAGTATCGCATCTCTCTCACCCCTCCACTTT. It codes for CASKSIASLSPLHF.

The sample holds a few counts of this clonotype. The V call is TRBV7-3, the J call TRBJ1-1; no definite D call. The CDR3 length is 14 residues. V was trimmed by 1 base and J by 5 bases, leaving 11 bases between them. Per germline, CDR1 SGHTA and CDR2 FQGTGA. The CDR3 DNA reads TGTGCCAGCAGCTTAAGAGTGCCGGGGACTGAAGCTTTCTTT. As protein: CASSLRVPGTEAFF.

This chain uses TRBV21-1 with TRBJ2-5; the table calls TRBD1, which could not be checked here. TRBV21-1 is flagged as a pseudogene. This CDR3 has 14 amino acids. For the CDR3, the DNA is TGTGCCAGCAACCGGACCCCGGAGGTAGAGACCCAGTACTTC. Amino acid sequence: CASNRTPEVETQYF.

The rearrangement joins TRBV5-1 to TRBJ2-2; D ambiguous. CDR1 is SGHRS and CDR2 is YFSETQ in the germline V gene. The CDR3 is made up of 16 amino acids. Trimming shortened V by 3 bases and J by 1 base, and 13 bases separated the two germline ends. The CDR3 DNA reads TGCGCCAGCAGCTCCGACCGAGACTTGAACACCGGGGAGCTGTTTTTT. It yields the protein CASSSDRDLNTGELFF.

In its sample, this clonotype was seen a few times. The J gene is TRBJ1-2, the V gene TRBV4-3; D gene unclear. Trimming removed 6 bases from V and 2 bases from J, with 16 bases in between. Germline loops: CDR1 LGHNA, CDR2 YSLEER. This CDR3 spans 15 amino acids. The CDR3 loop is CASSPLGERNYGYTF. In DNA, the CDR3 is TGCGCCAGCAGTCCCCTCGGGGAAAGGAACTATGGCTACACCTTC.

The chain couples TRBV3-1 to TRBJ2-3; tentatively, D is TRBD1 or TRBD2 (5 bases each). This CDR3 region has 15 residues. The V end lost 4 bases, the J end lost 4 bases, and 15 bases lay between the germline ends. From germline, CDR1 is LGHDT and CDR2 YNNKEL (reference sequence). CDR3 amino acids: CASSPGGGTSDTQYF. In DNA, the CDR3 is TGTGCCAGCAGCCCTGGTGGGGGAACGTCAGATACGCAGTATTTT.

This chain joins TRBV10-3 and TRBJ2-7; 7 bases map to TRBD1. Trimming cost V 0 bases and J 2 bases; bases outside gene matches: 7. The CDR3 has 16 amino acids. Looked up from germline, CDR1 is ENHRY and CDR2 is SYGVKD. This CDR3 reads CAISESSTGLTYEQYF. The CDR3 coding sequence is TGTGCCATCAGTGAGTCGTCGACAGGGCTAACCTACGAGCAGTACTTC.

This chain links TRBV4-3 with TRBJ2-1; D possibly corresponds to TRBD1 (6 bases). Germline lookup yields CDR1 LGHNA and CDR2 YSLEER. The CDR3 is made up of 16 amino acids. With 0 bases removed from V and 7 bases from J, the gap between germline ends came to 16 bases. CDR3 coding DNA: TGCGCCAGCAGCCAAGATGAATTATCCAGGGGTAATGAGCAGTTCTTC. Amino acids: CASSQDELSRGNEQFF.

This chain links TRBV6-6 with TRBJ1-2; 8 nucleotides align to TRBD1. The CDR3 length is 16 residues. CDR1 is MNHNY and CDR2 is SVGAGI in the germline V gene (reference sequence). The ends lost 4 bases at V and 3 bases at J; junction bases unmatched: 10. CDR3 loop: CASSSPQDRGDYGYTF. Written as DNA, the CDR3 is TGTGCCAGCAGTTCCCCCCAAGACAGGGGAGACTATGGCTACACCTTC.

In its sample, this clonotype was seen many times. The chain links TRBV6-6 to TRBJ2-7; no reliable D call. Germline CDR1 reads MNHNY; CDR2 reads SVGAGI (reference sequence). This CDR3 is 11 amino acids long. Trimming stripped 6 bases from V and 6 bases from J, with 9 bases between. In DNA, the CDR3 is TGTGCCAGCAGCCTCGGTGGCGAGCAGTACGTC. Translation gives CASSLGGEQYV.

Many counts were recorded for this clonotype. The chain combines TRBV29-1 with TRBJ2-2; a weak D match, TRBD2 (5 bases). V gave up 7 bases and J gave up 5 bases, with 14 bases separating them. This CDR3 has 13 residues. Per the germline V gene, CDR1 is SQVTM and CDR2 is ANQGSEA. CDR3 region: CSAEGALTGELFF. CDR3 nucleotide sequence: TGCAGCGCCGAGGGAGCGCTTACCGGGGAGCTGTTTTTT.

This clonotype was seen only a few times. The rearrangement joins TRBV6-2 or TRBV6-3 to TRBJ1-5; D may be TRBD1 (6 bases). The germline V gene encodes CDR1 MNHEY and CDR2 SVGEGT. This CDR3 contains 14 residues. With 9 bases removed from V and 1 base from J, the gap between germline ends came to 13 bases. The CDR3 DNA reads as TGTGCCAGTACAGGGTTTTCGAGCAATCAGCCCCAGCATTTT. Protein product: CASTGFSSNQPQHF.

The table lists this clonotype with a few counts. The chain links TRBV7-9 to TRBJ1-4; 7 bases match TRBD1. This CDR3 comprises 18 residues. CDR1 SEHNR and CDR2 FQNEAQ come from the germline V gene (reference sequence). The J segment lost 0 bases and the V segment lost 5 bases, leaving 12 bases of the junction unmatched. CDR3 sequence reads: CASSPDRQGHATNEKLFF. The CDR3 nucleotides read TGTGCCAGCAGCCCCGACCGACAGGGTCATGCAACTAATGAAAAACTGTTTTTT.

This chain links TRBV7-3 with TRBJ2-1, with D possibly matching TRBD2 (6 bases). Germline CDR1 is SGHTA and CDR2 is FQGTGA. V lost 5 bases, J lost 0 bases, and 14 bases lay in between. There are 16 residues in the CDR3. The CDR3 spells CASSPRDGSSYNEQFF. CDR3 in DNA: TGTGCCAGCAGCCCGCGGGACGGGAGCTCCTACAATGAGCAGTTCTTC.